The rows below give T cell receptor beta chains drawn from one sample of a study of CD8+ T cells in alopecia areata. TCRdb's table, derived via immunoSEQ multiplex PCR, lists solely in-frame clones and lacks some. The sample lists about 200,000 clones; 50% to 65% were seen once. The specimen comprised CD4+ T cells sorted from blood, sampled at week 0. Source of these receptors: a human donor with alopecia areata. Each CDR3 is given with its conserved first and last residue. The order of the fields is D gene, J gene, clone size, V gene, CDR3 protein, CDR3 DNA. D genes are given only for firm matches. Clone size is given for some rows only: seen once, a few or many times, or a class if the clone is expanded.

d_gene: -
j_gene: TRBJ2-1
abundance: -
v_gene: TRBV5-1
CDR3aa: CASSLLNEQFF
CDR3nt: TGCGCCAGCAGCTTGTTGAACGAGCAGTTCTTC

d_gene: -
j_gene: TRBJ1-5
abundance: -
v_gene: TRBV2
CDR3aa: CASRIAPYSNQPQHF
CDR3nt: TGTGCCAGCAGGATTGCGCCCTATAGCAATCAGCCCCAGCATTTT

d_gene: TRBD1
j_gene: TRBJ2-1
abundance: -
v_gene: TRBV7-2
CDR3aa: CASSSRQGPYNEQFF
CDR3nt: TGTGCCAGCAGCTCCCGACAGGGTCCATACAATGAGCAGTTCTTC

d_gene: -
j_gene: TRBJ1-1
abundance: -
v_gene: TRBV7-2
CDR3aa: CASSHEAYTEAFF
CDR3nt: TGTGCCAGCAGCCACGAGGCGTACACTGAAGCTTTCTTT

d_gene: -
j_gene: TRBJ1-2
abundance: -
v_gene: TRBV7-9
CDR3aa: CASSPDSAWGYTF
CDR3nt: TGTGCCAGCAGCCCGGACTCAGCCTGGGGCTACACCTTC

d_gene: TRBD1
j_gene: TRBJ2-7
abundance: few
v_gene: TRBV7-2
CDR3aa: CASSARQGLVYEQYF
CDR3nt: TGTGCCAGCAGCGCTCGACAGGGATTGGTCTACGAGCAGTACTTC

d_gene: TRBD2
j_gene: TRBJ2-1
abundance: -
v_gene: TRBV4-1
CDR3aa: CASSQALARNNEQFF
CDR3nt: TGCGCCAGCAGCCAAGCACTAGCGCGAAACAATGAGCAGTTCTTC

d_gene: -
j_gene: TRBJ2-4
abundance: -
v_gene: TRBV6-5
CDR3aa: CASSYSGSTAKNIQYF
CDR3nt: TGTGCCAGCAGTTACTCGGGAAGCACAGCCAAAAACATTCAGTACTTC

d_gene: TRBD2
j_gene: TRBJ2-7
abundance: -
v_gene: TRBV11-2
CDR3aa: CASTKPGGRDEQYF
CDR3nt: TGTGCCAGCACCAAACCGGGGGGAAGAGACGAGCAGTACTTC

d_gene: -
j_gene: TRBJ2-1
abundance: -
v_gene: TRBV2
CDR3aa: CASSNTRTRGYNEQFF
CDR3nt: TGTGCCAGCAGCAATACTCGGACCCGAGGGTACAATGAGCAGTTCTTC

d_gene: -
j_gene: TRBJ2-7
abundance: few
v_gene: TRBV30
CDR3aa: CAWSSGSASYEQYF
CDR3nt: TGTGCCTGGAGTAGCGGGTCTGCCTCCTACGAGCAGTACTTC

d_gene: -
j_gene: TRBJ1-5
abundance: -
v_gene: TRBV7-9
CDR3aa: CASSFIGQPQHF
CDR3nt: TGTGCCAGCAGCTTCATCGGGCAGCCCCAGCATTTT

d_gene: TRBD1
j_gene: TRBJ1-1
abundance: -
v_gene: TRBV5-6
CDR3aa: CASTLQGPRNTEAFF
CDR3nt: TGTGCCAGCACCCTACAGGGGCCGAGGAACACTGAAGCTTTCTTT

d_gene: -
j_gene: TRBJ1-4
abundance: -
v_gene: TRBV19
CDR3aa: CATKPGIGRGEKLFF
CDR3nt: TGTGCCACCAAGCCAGGGATCGGACGTGGTGAAAAACTGTTTTTT

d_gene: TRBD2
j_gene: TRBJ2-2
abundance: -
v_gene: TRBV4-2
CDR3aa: CASSRESGGSTGELFF
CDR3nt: TGTGCCAGCAGCCGCGAAAGCGGGGGGAGCACCGGGGAGCTGTTTTTT

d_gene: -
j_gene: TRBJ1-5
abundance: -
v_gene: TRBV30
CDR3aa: CAWSSTEYQPQHF
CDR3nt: TGTGCCTGGAGTTCTACCGAGTATCAGCCCCAGCATTTT

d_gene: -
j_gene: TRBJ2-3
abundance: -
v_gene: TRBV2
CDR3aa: CASSEQGGTDTQYF
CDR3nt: TGTGCCAGCAGTGAACAAGGGGGCACAGATACGCAGTATTTT

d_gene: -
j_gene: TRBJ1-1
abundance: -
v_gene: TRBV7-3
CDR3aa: CASSLSAGNTEAFF
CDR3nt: TGTGCCAGCAGCTTAAGCGCGGGTAACACTGAAGCTTTCTTT

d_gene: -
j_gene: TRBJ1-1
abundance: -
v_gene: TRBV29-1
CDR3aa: CSVEHRLNTEAFF
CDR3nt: TGCAGCGTTGAGCACAGGCTGAACACTGAAGCTTTCTTT

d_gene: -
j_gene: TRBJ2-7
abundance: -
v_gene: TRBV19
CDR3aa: CASSIGFGGRVYEQYF
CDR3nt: TGTGCCAGTAGTATCGGGTTCGGTGGGCGCGTCTACGAGCAGTACTTC

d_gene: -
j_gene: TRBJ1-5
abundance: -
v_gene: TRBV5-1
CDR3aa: CASSLGIDQPQHF
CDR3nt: TGCGCCAGCAGCTTGGGTATCGATCAGCCCCAGCATTTT

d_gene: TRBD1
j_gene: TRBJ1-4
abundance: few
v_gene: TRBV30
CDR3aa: CAWSGGTGREKLFF
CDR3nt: TGTGCCTGGTCGGGAGGGACAGGGCGGGAAAAACTGTTTTTT

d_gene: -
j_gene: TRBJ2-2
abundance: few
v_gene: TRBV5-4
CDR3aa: CASSSKVNANTGELFF
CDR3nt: TGTGCCAGCAGCTCAAAAGTCAACGCGAACACCGGGGAGCTGTTTTTT

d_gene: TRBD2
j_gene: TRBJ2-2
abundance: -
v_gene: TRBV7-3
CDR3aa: CASSLAGTGELFF
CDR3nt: TGTGCCAGCAGTTTAGCGGGCACCGGGGAGCTGTTTTTT

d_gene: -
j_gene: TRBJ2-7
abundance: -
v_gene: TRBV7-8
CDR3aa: CASSLAEFSEQYF
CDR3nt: TGTGCCAGCAGCTTAGCAGAGTTCAGCGAGCAGTACTTC

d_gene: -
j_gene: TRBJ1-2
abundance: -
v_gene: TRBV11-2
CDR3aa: CASSLVQGDGYTF
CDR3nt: TGTGCCAGCAGCTTAGTTCAGGGTGACGGCTACACCTTC

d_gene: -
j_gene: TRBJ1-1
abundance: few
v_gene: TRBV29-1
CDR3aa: CSVRAPKAGAFF
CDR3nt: TGCAGCGTCCGGGCCCCTAAGGCTGGAGCTTTCTTT

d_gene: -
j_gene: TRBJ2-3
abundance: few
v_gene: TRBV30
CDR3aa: CAWSRDSNTDTQYF
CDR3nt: TGTGCCTGGAGTAGGGACTCGAACACAGATACGCAGTATTTT

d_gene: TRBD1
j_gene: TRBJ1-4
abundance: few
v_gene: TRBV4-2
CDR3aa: CASSLSTAGTGRKLFF
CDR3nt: TGTGCCAGCAGCTTATCTACCGCCGGGACAGGGAGGAAACTGTTTTTT

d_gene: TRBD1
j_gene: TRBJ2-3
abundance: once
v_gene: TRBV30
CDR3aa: CAWEVQGTDTQYF
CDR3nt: TGTGCCTGGGAAGTACAGGGGACAGATACGCAGTATTTT

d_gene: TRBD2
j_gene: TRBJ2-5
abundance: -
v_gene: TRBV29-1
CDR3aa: CSVGLLAAGETQYF
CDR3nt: TGCAGCGTGGGATTACTAGCAGCGGGGGAGACCCAGTACTTC

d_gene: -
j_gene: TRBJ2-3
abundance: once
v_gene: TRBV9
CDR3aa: CASSEGLATDTQYF
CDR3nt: TGTGCCAGCAGCGAGGGACTGGCAACAGATACGCAGTATTTT

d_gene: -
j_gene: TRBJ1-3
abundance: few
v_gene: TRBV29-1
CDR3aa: CSVEANLSGNTIYF
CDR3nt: TGCAGCGTTGAAGCAAACCTCTCTGGAAACACCATATATTTT

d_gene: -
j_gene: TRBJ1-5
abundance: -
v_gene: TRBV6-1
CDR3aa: CASSLGLSNQPQHF
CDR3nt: TGTGCCAGCAGCTTGGGCCTGAGCAATCAGCCCCAGCATTTT

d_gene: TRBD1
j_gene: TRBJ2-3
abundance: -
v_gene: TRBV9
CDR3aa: CASSVVGTATDTQYF
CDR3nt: TGTGCCAGCAGCGTAGTTGGGACAGCCACAGATACGCAGTATTTT

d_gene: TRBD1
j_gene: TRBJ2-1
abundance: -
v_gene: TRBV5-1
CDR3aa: CASSLAQGESNEQFF
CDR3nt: TGCGCCAGCAGCTTGGCACAGGGGGAGAGCAATGAGCAGTTCTTC

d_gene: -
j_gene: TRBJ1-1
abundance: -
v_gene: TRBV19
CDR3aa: CASSRTTENTEAFF
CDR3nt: TGTGCCAGTAGTCGCACGACGGAGAACACTGAAGCTTTCTTT

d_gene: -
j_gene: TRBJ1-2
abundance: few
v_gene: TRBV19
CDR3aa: CASSVDSQPRYGYTF
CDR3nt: TGTGCCAGTAGTGTAGACAGTCAACCCCGATATGGCTACACCTTC

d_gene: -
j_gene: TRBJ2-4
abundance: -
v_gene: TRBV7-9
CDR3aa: CASSVGDLAKNIQYF
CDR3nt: TGTGCCAGCAGTGTAGGGGACCTAGCCAAAAACATTCAGTACTTC

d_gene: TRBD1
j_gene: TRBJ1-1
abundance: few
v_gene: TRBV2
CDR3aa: CASSPTTGGVGTEAFF
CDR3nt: TGTGCCAGCAGTCCAACCACAGGGGGAGTTGGCACTGAAGCTTTCTTT

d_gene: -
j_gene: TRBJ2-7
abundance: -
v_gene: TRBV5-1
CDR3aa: CASSSQPGSSYEQYF
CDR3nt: TGCGCCAGCAGCTCCCAGCCAGGGAGCTCCTACGAGCAGTACTTC

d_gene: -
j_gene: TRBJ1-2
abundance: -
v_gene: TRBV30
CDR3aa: CAWKGSDGNYGYTF
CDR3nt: TGTGCCTGGAAGGGTTCGGACGGAAACTATGGCTACACCTTC

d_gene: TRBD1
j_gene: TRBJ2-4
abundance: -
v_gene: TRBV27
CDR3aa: CASIDRTGMIQYF
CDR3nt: TGTGCCAGCATCGATAGGACAGGGATGATTCAGTACTTC

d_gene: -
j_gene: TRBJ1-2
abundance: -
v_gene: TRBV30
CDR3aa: CAWSEGPTANYGYTF
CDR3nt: TGTGCCTGGAGTGAAGGGCCCACAGCTAACTATGGCTACACCTTC

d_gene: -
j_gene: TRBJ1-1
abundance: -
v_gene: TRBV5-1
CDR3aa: CASSLAPGVRTEAFF
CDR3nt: TGCGCCAGCAGCTTGGCCCCAGGGGTGCGCACTGAAGCTTTCTTT

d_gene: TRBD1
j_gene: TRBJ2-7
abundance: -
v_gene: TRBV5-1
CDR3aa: CASSFHSSTGGLNEQYF
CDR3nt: TGCGCCAGCAGCTTCCACTCATCCACAGGGGGCCTCAACGAGCAGTACTTC

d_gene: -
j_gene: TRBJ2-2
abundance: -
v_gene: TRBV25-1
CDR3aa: CASSRPLNTGELFF
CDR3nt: TGTGCCAGCAGTCGACCACTAAACACCGGGGAGCTGTTTTTT

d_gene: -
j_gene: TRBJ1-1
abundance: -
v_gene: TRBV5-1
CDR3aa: CASSLSRQKNTEAFF
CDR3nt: TGCGCCAGCAGCTTAAGCAGGCAGAAGAACACTGAAGCTTTCTTT

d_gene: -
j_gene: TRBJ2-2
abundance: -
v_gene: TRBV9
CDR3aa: CASSVDLSGGELFF
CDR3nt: TGTGCCAGCAGCGTAGACTTGTCCGGAGGGGAGCTGTTTTTT

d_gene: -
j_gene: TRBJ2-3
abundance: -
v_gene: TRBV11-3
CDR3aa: CASSRDGLSTDTQYF
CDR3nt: TGTGCCAGCAGCCGTGACGGCTTAAGCACAGATACGCAGTATTTT

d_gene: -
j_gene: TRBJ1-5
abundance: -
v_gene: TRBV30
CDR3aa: CAWTRGADQPQHF
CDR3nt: TGTGCCTGGACCCGAGGGGCCGATCAGCCCCAGCATTTT

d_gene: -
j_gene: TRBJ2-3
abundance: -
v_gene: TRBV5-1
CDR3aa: CASSFGEGGTQYF
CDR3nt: TGCGCCAGCAGCTTCGGAGAAGGGGGTACGCAGTATTTT

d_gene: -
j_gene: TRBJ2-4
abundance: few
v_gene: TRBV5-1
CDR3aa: CASEDSLLAKNIQYF
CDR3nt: TGCGCCAGCGAGGACAGCCTCTTAGCCAAAAACATTCAGTACTTC

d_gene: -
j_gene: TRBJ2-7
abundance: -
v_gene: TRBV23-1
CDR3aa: CASSPPGTHEQYF
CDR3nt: TGCGCCAGCAGCCCCCCTGGGACTCACGAGCAGTACTTC

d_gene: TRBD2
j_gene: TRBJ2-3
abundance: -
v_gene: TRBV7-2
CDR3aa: CASSLGLAGGTDTQYF
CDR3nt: TGTGCCAGCAGCTTGGGCCTAGCGGGGGGCACAGATACGCAGTATTTT

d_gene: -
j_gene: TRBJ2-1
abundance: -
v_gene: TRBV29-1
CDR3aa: CSAQQGLGEQFF
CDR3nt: TGCAGCGCCCAACAGGGTTTGGGTGAGCAGTTCTTC

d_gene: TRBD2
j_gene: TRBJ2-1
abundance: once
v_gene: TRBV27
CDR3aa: CASSLRPSGAISSYNEQFF
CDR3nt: TGTGCCAGCAGTTTAAGACCTAGCGGGGCTATAAGCTCCTACAATGAGCAGTTCTTC

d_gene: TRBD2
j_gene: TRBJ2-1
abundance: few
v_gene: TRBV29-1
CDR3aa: CSVGSLAGGSSQFF
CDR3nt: TGCAGCGTTGGGAGTTTAGCGGGAGGTTCGAGTCAGTTCTTC

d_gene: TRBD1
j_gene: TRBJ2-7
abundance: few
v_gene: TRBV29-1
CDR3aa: CSVELQGAPYEQYF
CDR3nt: TGCAGCGTTGAGTTACAGGGGGCCCCCTACGAGCAGTACTTC